This T cell receptor beta chain was obtained from a study of blood T cell repertoires in COVID-19 (dated by TCRdb to about 2020). Background for the entire study: The collaborator samples originated in the United States, Italy and Spain and spanned the acute and convalescent phases of COVID-19. The material from the prospective study consisted of cDNA or gDNA derived from T cells, B-cell-depleted T cells, or PBMCs. Subjects who had been exposed to COVID-19, were actively infected with it, or had recovered from it provided the deeply sampled blood TCRbeta repertoires that made up the dataset. The repertoires were made available in a free public database intended to serve as a resource for research on the immune response to SARS-CoV-2. Samples were obtained from the ongoing ImmuneRACE study (first 160 participants) and from 1,254 subjects provided by 6 global collaborators. Nearly every sample came with metadata listing a de-identified subject ID, COVID-19 status, age in years and sex. Where HLA class I and class II types were available, the types were taken from metadata supplied by the sample provider, not from assay-based typing. What the study reported, not specific to this receptor: How much clinical and demographic metadata was included differed by source and by participant, and the metadata was provided uncurated.

The collaborating institutions used their own protocols to collect whole blood in K2EDTA tubes. Collaborator samples were shipped for TCRbeta analysis as frozen whole blood, isolated PBMCs, or DNA extracted from either sample type. TCRbeta CDR3 regions were amplified from genomic DNA using the immunoSEQ Assay, a bias-controlled multiplex PCR. Under the source paper's analysis protocol: Within the assay, amplification of reference gene primers was used to estimate how many nucleated cells each sample contained. To quantify the absolute abundance of each unique TCRbeta CDR3 rearrangement, sequence reads were collapsed and filtered. Productive Simpson clonality was computed per sample as the square root of Simpson's diversity index over productive rearrangements. TCRdb obtained this table from immuneACCESS and retained in-frame rearrangements with V and J assigned. These tables miss some clones; where compared with another copy, unresolved V genes account for less than half of the shortfall, and the remainder is unexplained. V, J and clone size were drawn from that table, and D and trimming were deduced from the DNA. The sample profile shows 110,000 to 150,000 clones; more than 80% of them were found once. Roughly 9% of the sample is in the top ten clones.

As encoded in the germline V gene, CDR1 is SGHTA while CDR2 is FQGTGA. V trim: 4 bases; J trim: 6 bases; unmatched bases: 5. From its cysteine to its phenylalanine, the CDR3 spans 16 amino acids. Here the CDR3 DNA is all that survives: 48 bases in frame from base 1. About this clone: What this receptor recognizes is not known. No base-level quality is on record; no much larger clone is a single base apart.

The specimen was peripheral blood. This chain joins TRBV7-3 to TRBJ2-1, with 14 bases matching TRBD2. The receptor was derived from a woman over 75 in a cohort sampled during active or convalescent COVID-19. The sequenced DNA is TGTGCCAGCAGCTCTGAGGGACTAGCGGGGGCCAATGAGCAGTTCTTC. Its translation reads: CASSSEGLAGANEQFF.